Sequencing of this T cell receptor beta chain was carried out in a study of cytomegalovirus exposure and HLA in healthy donors. Study results and limitations: TCR beta chains associated with HLA were, in a later analysis, more clonally expanded than equally common others. It was only CMV serostatus that was available as immune exposure information. In a later analysis, TCR beta V- and J-gene trimming was associated with a missense DCLRE1C variant. Presence/absence analysis assumed near-uniform sequencing depth across donors.

Looked up from germline, CDR1 is MGHRA and CDR2 is YSYEKL. V shed 4 bases and J shed 0 bases, with 10 bases lying between them. This CDR3 spans 15 amino acids. In the PCR, 60 Vbeta and 13 Jbeta primers were used. Assay used: immunoSEQ multiplex PCR; TCRdb lists only in-frame clones, some missing. This table holds around 100,000 clones, approximately 82% found once. This clone was seen a handful of times. Its cognate antigen is unknown. This receptor was obtained from a female donor in good health and CMV-seropositive. Sequencing was carried out using PBMCs. The chain uses TRBV4-1 and TRBJ1-5; D remains ambiguous. The CDR3 sequence: CASSPGLNSNQPQHF. The DNA for the CDR3 is TGCGCCAGCAGCCCCGGACTAAATAGCAATCAGCCCCAGCATTTT.